The 9 T cell receptor beta chains in this list originate from one sample, sequenced in a study of OX40 agonist ivuxolimab in advanced cancers. Repertoires were generated with immunoSEQ multiplex PCR, while TCRdb's copy carries only in-frame clones and drops some. This table has 150,000 to 190,000 clones, 90% to 95% appearing once. Specimen: CD4+ or CD8+ T cells sorted from blood, collected in a trial of the OX40 agonist ivuxolimab. These receptors came from an adult with an advanced solid tumor such as melanoma, head and neck, liver or kidney cancer.

CDR3 sequence: CASSPGQEYGYTF. As DNA, the CDR3 is TGTGCCAGCAGCCCGGGACAGGAGTATGGCTACACCTTC. This chain joins TRBV5-4 and TRBJ1-2; 8 nucleotides agree with TRBD1. The V segment lost 4 bases and the J segment 5 bases; nucleotides outside the gene matches: 4. This CDR3 has 13 residues. Germline V CDR1 and CDR2: SGHNT, YYREEE (reference sequence).

This clone has more than one count but fewer than ten. This chain joins TRBV28 and TRBJ1-4; perhaps TRBD1 as D (5 bases). Looked up from germline, CDR1 is MDHEN and CDR2 is SYDVKM. This CDR3 comprises 14 residues. V was pared by 6 bases and J by 8 bases, with 16 bases between. CDR3 protein: CASSDGTRKEKLFF. CDR3 bases: TGTGCCAGCAGCGACGGGACCAGGAAGGAAAAACTGTTTTTT.

The chain uses TRBV21-1 and TRBJ2-7. TRBV21-1 is termed a pseudogene. The CDR3 has 14 amino acids. CDR3 in DNA: TGTGCCAGCAGCTCCCGTTCCCCCACGTGCGAGCAGTACTTC. Translated: CASSSRSPTCEQYF.

This clone came up a few times. The chain links TRBV19 to TRBJ1-2; D remains unclear. The CDR3 totals 13 residues. CDR1 and CDR2 (germline): LNHDA, SQIVND (reference sequence). Between the trimmed V and J ends, which lost 4 bases and 3 bases, there was a span of 9 bases. CDR3: CASSTYTDYGYTF. As DNA, the CDR3 is TGTGCCAGTAGTACGTACACCGACTATGGCTACACCTTC.

The gene calls are TRBV5-4 and TRBJ2-2; 7 nucleotides match TRBD2. This CDR3 has 14 amino acids. Germline loops: CDR1 SGHNT, CDR2 YYREEE (reference sequence). The V and J ends lost 1 base and 6 bases, in that order; junction bases with no gene match: 3. The CDR3 region has the DNA TGTGCCAGCAGCTTGCCTAGCGGTGCCGGGGAGCTGTTTTTT. Translation: CASSLPSGAGELFF.

This chain connects TRBV19 to TRBJ1-6, with TRBD1 matching over 11 bases. With V trimmed by 4 bases and J by 4 bases, 9 bases remained unmatched. Germline loops: CDR1 LNHDA, CDR2 SQIVND (reference sequence). The CDR3 is 18 amino acids. This CDR3 reads CASSKPLGQGAYNSPLHF. The CDR3 DNA sequence: TGTGCCAGTAGTAAACCCCTCGGACAGGGGGCTTATAATTCACCCCTCCACTTT.

The gene calls are TRBV10-3 and TRBJ2-1; D gene ambiguous. CDR3 length: 16 amino acids. CDR1 and CDR2 from the germline V gene are ENHRY and SYGVKD. The ends were cut back, 4 bases at V and 4 bases at J, with 17 bases in the middle. This CDR3 reads CAISAPERTDYNEQFF. As DNA, the CDR3 is TGTGCCATCAGTGCCCCGGAGCGTACTGATTACAATGAGCAGTTCTTC.

This clone appeared a few times. The chain recombines TRBV6-5 with TRBJ1-2, with D possibly matching TRBD1 (5 bases). V lost 0 bases, J lost 2 bases, and 10 bases lay in between. Germline V CDR1 and CDR2: MNHEY, SVGAGI. The CDR3 sequence is 15 residues long. This chain's CDR3 is CASSYSWQGNYGYTF. The DNA of the CDR3 is TGTGCCAGCAGTTACTCTTGGCAGGGCAACTATGGCTACACCTTC.

The chain recombines TRBV7-2 with TRBJ1-4; 9 bases align to TRBD1. CDR1 is SGHTA and CDR2 is FQGNSA in the germline V gene. This CDR3 contains 16 residues. The V gene end was trimmed by 4 bases and the J gene end by 8 bases; junction bases not matched to a gene: 11. The CDR3 DNA sequence: TGTGCCAGCAGCTGGGCGGGACCGGGACAGGGAGAAAAACTGTTTTTT. Protein product: CASSWAGPGQGEKLFF. The variable domain in full, completed from reference TRBV7-2 and TRBJ1-4, reads GAGVSQSPSNKVTEKGKDVELRCDPISGHTALYWYRQSLGQGLEFLIYFQGNSAPDKSGLPSDRFSAERTGGSVSTLTIQRTQQEDSAVYLCASSWAGPGQGEKLFFGSGTQLSVL.